This record concerns one T cell receptor (beta chain) sequence. This record belongs to a study of blood T cell repertoires in COVID-19. About the research overall: Sample material is recorded as cDNA or gDNA derived from T cells, B-cell-depleted T cells, or PBMCs.

In the authors' methods: By means of reference gene primer amplification, nucleated cell counts were estimated. TCRdb's table, derived via immunoSEQ multiplex PCR, lists solely in-frame clones and lacks some. V and J calls plus clone size are reproduced from that table; the DNA served to infer D and trimming. The repertoire holds 350,000 to 550,000 clones, nearly 90% seen once, with 1.5% to 2% in the top ten. Germline trimming cut 3 bases from V and 5 bases from J; bases unmatched to any gene: 8. This CDR3 contains 16 residues. CDR1 and CDR2 (germline): MDHEN, SYDVKM. The V and J genes are TRBV28 and TRBJ2-1; TRBD2 aligns across 9 bases. The sequencing sample was made of PBMCs or T cells enriched from blood (not recorded which). This sequence was found in a woman younger than 35 with acute COVID-19. CDR3 loop: CASSFLSGRRHNEQFF. The CDR3 DNA reads TGTGCCAGCAGTTTCCTTAGCGGGAGACGGCACAATGAGCAGTTCTTC.